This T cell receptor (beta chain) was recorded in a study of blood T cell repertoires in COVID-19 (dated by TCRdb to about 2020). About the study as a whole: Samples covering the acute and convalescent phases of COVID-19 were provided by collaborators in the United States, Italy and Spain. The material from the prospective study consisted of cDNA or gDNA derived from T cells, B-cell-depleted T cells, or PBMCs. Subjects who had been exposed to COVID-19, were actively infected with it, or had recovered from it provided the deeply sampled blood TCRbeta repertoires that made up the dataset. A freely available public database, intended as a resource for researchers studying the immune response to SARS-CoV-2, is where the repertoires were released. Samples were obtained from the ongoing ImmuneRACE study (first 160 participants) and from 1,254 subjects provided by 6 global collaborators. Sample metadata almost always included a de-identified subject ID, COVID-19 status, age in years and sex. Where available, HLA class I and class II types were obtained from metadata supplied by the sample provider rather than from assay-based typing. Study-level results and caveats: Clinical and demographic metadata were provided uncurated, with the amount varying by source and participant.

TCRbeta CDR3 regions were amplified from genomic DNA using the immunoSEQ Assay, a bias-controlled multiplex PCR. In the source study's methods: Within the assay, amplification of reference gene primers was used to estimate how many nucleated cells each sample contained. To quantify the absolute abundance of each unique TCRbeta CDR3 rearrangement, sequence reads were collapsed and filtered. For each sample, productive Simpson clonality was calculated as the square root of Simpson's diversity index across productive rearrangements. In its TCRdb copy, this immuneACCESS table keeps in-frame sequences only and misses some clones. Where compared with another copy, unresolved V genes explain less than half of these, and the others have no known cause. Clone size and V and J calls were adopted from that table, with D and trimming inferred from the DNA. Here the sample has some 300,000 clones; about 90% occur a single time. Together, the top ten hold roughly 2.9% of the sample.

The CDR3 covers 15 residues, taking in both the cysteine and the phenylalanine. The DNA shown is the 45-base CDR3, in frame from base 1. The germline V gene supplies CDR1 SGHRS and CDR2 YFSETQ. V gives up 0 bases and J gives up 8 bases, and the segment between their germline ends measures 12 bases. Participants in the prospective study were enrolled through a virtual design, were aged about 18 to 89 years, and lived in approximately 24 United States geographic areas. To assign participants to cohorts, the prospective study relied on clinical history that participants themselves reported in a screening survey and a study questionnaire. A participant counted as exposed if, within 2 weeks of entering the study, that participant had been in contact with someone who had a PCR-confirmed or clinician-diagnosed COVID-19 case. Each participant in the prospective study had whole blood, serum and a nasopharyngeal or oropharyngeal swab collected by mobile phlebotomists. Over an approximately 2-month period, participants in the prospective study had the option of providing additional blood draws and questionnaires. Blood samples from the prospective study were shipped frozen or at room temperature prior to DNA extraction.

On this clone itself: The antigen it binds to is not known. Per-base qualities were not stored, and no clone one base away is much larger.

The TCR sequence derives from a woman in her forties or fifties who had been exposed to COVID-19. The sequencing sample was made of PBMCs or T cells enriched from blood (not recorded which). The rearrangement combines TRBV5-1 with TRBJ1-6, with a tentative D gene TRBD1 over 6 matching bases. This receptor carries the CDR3 CASSLAGRGDSPLHF. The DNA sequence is TGCGCCAGCAGCTTGGCCGGCAGGGGCGATTCACCCCTCCACTTT.